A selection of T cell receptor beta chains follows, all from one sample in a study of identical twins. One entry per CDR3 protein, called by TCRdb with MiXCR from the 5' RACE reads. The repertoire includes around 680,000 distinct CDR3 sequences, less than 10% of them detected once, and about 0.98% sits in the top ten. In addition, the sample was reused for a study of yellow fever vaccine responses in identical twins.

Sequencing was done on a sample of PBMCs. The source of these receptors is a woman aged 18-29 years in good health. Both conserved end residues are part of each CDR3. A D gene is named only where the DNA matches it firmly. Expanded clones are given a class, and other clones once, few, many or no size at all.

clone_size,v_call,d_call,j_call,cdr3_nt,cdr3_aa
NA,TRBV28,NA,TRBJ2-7,TGTGCCAGCATCAACCTTCGGGCCTCTTACGAGCAGTACTTC,CASINLRASYEQYF
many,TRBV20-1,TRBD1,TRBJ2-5,TGCAGTGCCCGGACAGGGGAAGAGACCCAGTACTTC,CSARTGEETQYF
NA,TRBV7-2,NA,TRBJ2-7,TGTGCCAGCAGTTACAACCGGGACAACGAGCAGTACTTC,CASSYNRDNEQYF
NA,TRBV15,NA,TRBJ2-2,TGTGCCACGACAGAGAGGAACACCGGGGAGCTGTTTTTT,CATTERNTGELFF
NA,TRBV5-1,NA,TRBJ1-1,TGCGCCAGCAGCTTGCAACCTCCGGGACGGGGGCGCACTGAAGCTTTCTTT,CASSLQPPGRGRTEAFF
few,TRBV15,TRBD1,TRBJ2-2,TGTGCCACCAGCAGCGGACAGGTCGCCGGGGAGCTGTTTTTT,CATSSGQVAGELFF
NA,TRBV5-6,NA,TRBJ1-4,TGTGCCAGCAGCCTCCGGGGCGGGACTGCAACTAATGAAAAACTGTTTTTT,CASSLRGGTATNEKLFF
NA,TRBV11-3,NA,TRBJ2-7,TGTGCCAGCAGCTTAGCTCTCGAGTCGGCCGAGCAGTACTTC,CASSLALESAEQYF
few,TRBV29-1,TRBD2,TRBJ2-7,TGCAGCGTTGAAGGACTAGCGGACTCCTACGAGCAGTACTTC,CSVEGLADSYEQYF
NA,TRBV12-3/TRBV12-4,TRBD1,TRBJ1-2,TGTGCCAGCAGCCTAACGACAGGGTCGGATGGCTACACCTTC,CASSLTTGSDGYTF
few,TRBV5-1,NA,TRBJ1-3,TGCGCCAGCAGAAGGGACCGAGACTCTGGAAACACCATATATTTT,CASRRDRDSGNTIYF
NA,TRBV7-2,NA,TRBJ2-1,TGTGCCAGCACTCTCGACTACGGGGGCAACAATGAGCAGTTCTTC,CASTLDYGGNNEQFF
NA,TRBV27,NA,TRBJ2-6,TGTGCCAGCAGTTTAGGTTACAGGTACTCTGGGGCCAACGTCCTGACTTTC,CASSLGYRYSGANVLTF
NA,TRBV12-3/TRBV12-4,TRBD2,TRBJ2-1,TGTGCCAGCAGCCAGTTAGCGGGAGGGCCAACTGAGCAGTTCTTC,CASSQLAGGPTEQFF
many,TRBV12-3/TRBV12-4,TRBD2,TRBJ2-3,TGTGCCAGCAGCCCCGGGGTAGCGGGAAGCACAGATACGCAGTATTTT,CASSPGVAGSTDTQYF
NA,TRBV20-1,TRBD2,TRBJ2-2,TGCAGTGCTATTGATACGGCGGGAGAGGGCGGGGAGCTGTTTTTT,CSAIDTAGEGGELFF